These 27 T cell receptor beta chains originate from one sample sequenced in a study of T cells in Graves' hyperthyroidism and ophthalmopathy. What was amplified from RNA transcripts were TCR beta CDR3 regions. HTBI primers were used for first-round RT-PCR of the TCR CDR3. In TCRdb, the multiplex PCR reads were re-called with MiXCR into one record per CDR3 protein. The table records approximately 530,000 distinct CDR3 sequences, 16% of them present only once. The sample was blood. All receptors derive from a woman aged 18 to 35 with Graves' hyperthyroidism.

The table lists this clonotype with many counts. J is TRBJ1-5 and V is TRBV10-3; D remains unclear. The V gene's germline CDR1 is ENHRY and CDR2 SYGVKD. The CDR3 covers 15 residues. The V end lost 3 bases, the J end lost 2 bases, and 11 bases lay between the germline ends. CDR3 region: CAISDPGRGNQPQHF. The CDR3 DNA sequence: TGTGCCATCAGTGATCCTGGCCGGGGCAATCAGCCCCAGCATTTT.

Ten or more counts support this clonotype. The chain links TRBV2 to TRBJ1-5; TRBD1 is a possible D gene (6 bases). The V gene's germline CDR1 is SNHLY and CDR2 FYNNEI. The CDR3 sequence is 14 residues long. V was trimmed by 2 bases and J by 4 bases, leaving 9 bases between them. CDR3 protein: CASSERTGNQPQHF. The CDR3 DNA sequence: TGTGCCAGCAGTGAACGAACAGGGAATCAGCCCCAGCATTTT.

The chain has TRBV15 and TRBJ1-3; the D gene is possibly TRBD1 (5 bases). This CDR3 is 15 amino acids long. Trimming removed 4 bases from V and 4 bases from J, with 14 bases in between. The germline gives CDR1 LNHNV, CDR2 YYDKDF (reference sequence). In DNA form, the CDR3 reads TGTGCCACCAGCACCGGGGACTCCAACGGAAACACCATATATTTT. As protein: CATSTGDSNGNTIYF.

This clonotype was recorded a few times. The genes are TRBV4-1 and TRBJ1-2; the D gene is possibly TRBD1 (6 bases). The germline gives CDR1 MGHRA, CDR2 YSYEKL. The CDR3 runs to 15 residues. Trimming stripped 6 bases from V and 4 bases from J, with 18 bases between. CDR3: CASSPRTGAGYGYTF. CDR3 DNA sequence: TGCGCCAGCAGTCCAAGAACGGGGGCAGGCTATGGCTACACCTTC.

This clonotype was counted between two and nine times. V and J are TRBV30 and TRBJ2-1; 8 nucleotides match TRBD2. Germline loops: CDR1 GTSNPN, CDR2 SVGIG (reference sequence). The CDR3 totals 13 residues. V gave up 2 bases and J gave up 9 bases; unmatched junction bases: 6. This chain's CDR3 is CAWSTGGPGEQFF. As DNA, the CDR3 is TGTGCCTGGAGTACGGGAGGGCCCGGTGAGCAGTTCTTC.

The table lists this clonotype with many counts. This chain uses TRBV11-2 with TRBJ2-3, with 8 bases matching TRBD1. CDR1 and CDR2 (germline): SGHAT, FQNNGV. This CDR3 spans 15 amino acids. The V gene end was trimmed by 6 bases and the J gene end by 6 bases; junction bases not matched to a gene: 11. CDR3 nucleotide sequence: TGTGCCAGCAGTTCAGGACAGGGATTTTCGGATACGCAGTATTTT. Amino acid sequence: CASSSGQGFSDTQYF.

This clonotype came up many times. The chain is built from TRBV27 and TRBJ2-3; 12 bases fit TRBD2. V trimming: 6 bases; J trimming: 2 bases; junction bases outside the gene matches: 6. The germline V gene has CDR1 MNHEY and CDR2 SMNVEV (reference sequence). The CDR3 sequence is 16 residues long. Here the CDR3 DNA reads TGTGCCAGCAGAAAAGGGACTAGCGGGCTCACAGATACGCAGTATTTT. It codes for CASRKGTSGLTDTQYF.

Details on this clonotype: This clone may be a read error of a much larger clone one base away. The CDR3 nucleotides read TGCAGTGCTAGAGGTATTCGGACAAGCTACAATGAGCAGTTCTTC. Its protein is CSARGIRTSYNEQFF. The rearrangement joins TRBV20-1 to TRBJ2-1; maybe TRBD1 (5 bases). Looked up from germline, CDR1 is DFQATT and CDR2 is SNEGSKA (reference sequence). The CDR3 sequence is 15 residues long. Deletions cut 1 base from V and 3 bases from J, with 13 bases between.

This clonotype was counted ten times or more. V is TRBV4-1 and J is TRBJ1-1; 7 nucleotides line up with TRBD1. Looked up from germline, CDR1 is MGHRA and CDR2 is YSYEKL. CDR3 length: 17 residues. The trim removed 1 base at V and 4 bases at J, leaving 12 bases unmatched. This CDR3 reads CASSQADRTLLGTEAFF. In nucleotides, the CDR3 is TGCGCCAGCAGCCAAGCGGACAGGACGTTATTGGGCACTGAAGCTTTCTTT.

This clonotype was recorded at least ten times. The V call is TRBV20-1, the J call TRBJ2-1; TRBD1 is a possible D gene (5 bases). The germline V and J ends were trimmed by 3 bases and 6 bases, with 6 bases remaining between them. This CDR3 comprises 11 residues. Germline V gene sequence: CDR1 DFQATT, CDR2 SNEGSKA (reference sequence). This CDR3 is CSASRGNEQFF. In nucleotides, the CDR3 is TGCAGTGCTAGTAGGGGCAATGAGCAGTTCTTC.

The rearrangement links TRBV20-1 to TRBJ2-7; possible D gene TRBD2, 5 bases. The germline V and J ends were trimmed by 0 bases and 0 bases, with 12 bases remaining between them. The CDR3 is 15 residues long. CDR1 DFQATT and CDR2 SNEGSKA come from the germline V gene (reference sequence). The CDR3 coding sequence is TGCAGTGCTAGAGACCCTTCCAGCGGCTCCTACGAGCAGTACTTC. It encodes CSARDPSSGSYEQYF.

This clonotype has a single count. An end of the junction does not agree with germline; a read error may underlie this. The chain uses TRBV7-2 and TRBJ2-1; D uncertain. Germline V CDR1 and CDR2: SGHTA, FQGNSA. The CDR3 extends over 12 amino acids. The DNA for the CDR3 is TGTGCCAGCAGCCGAGTCCAACCAGAGCGGTTCTTC. It encodes CASSRVQPERFF.

This clonotype was recorded a few times. V is TRBV5-1 and J is TRBJ1-5, with D maybe TRBD1 (6 bases). Germline V gene data show CDR1 as SGHRS and CDR2 as YFSETQ. The CDR3 is 15 residues long. V dropped 0 bases and J dropped 3 bases, with 10 bases sitting between them. As DNA, the CDR3 is TGCGCCAGCAGCTTGGCAGGGGCGAACAATCAGCCCCAGCATTTT. This gives the protein CASSLAGANNQPQHF.

This clonotype was observed at least ten times. This sequence joins TRBV11-2 and TRBJ2-1, with 8 bases matching TRBD2. The CDR3 covers 14 residues. The germline V gene encodes CDR1 SGHAT and CDR2 FQNNGV. The trim removed 5 bases at V and 8 bases at J, leaving 8 bases unmatched. The CDR3 DNA is TGTGCCAGCAGCCGGGGACTAGTACTCGATGAGCAGTTCTTC. Translated: CASSRGLVLDEQFF.

This clonotype came up a few times. The CDR3 nucleotides are TGTGCCAGCAGCCAAGTCGCGGGGGGAGGTCAGCCCCAGCATTTT. It specifies CASSQVAGGGQPQHF. V usage is TRBV4-2 and J usage is TRBJ1-5, with a weak D call TRBD1 (5 bases). Germline V gene data show CDR1 as LGHNA and CDR2 as YNFKEQ. Trimming shortened V by 1 base and J by 6 bases, and 13 bases separated the two germline ends. This CDR3 region has 15 residues.

The chain employs TRBV3-1 and TRBJ2-7; either TRBD1 or TRBD2 may fit D (5 bases each). Trimming cost V 4 bases and J 11 bases, with 15 bases left between them. Per the germline V gene, CDR1 is LGHDT and CDR2 is YNNKEL (reference sequence). The CDR3 length is 12 residues. This CDR3 is CASSPQGTEKYF. The DNA for the CDR3 is TGTGCCAGCAGCCCCCAAGGGACGGAGAAGTACTTC.

Many counts were recorded for this clonotype. This rearrangement joins TRBV3-1 to TRBJ2-7; a possible D gene is TRBD1 (6 bases). CDR3 length equals 18 residues. CDR1 is LGHDT and CDR2 is YNNKEL in the germline V gene (reference sequence). The V end was cut by 2 bases, the J end by 0 bases, with 20 bases between. The CDR3 here is CASSQLRPGTRSSYEQYF. The CDR3 DNA reads as TGTGCCAGCAGCCAACTAAGACCCGGGACACGAAGCTCCTACGAGCAGTACTTC.

This clonotype was seen repeatedly, ten times or more. The chain employs TRBV12-3 or TRBV12-4 and TRBJ2-7; TRBD1 matches at 8 bases. The junction had 4 bases not matched to a gene; V was cut back by 5 bases and J by 1 base. The CDR3 contains 14 residues. CDR3 protein: CASSGQGVSYEQYF. CDR3 DNA: TGTGCCAGCAGTGGACAGGGTGTTTCCTACGAGCAGTACTTC.

This clonotype was observed at least ten times. The V gene is TRBV12-3 or TRBV12-4, the J gene TRBJ1-5; D is unresolved. The CDR3 is made up of 16 amino acids. Trimming shortened V by 7 bases and J by 0 bases, and 16 bases separated the two germline ends. CDR3 region: CASKTGILYSNQPQHF. The DNA of the CDR3 is TGTGCCAGCAAAACGGGGATTCTCTATAGCAATCAGCCCCAGCATTTT.

This clonotype was detected many times. The CDR3 bases are TGTGCCAGCAGTCGGACTAGCGGATATGACGAGCAGTACTTC. This translates into CASSRTSGYDEQYF. The chain recombines TRBV12-3 or TRBV12-4 with TRBJ2-7, with 10 bases identical to TRBD2. CDR3 length equals 14 residues. Trimming cost V 5 bases and J 5 bases; bases outside gene matches: 6.

This chain joins TRBV7-2 and TRBJ1-1, with 9 bases matching TRBD1. CDR1 SGHTA and CDR2 FQGNSA come from the germline V gene. V was clipped by 8 bases and J by 5 bases; unmatched bases: 6. The CDR3 has 13 amino acids. CDR3 coding DNA: TGTGCCAGCCTTTACGGGACAGGGACTGAAGCTTTCTTT. This translates into CASLYGTGTEAFF. The full variable domain, its missing parts supplied by reference TRBV7-2 and TRBJ1-1, is GAGVSQSPSNKVTEKGKDVELRCDPISGHTALYWYRQSLGQGLEFLIYFQGNSAPDKSGLPSDRFSAERTGGSVSTLTIQRTQQEDSAVYLCASLYGTGTEAFFGQGTRLTVV.

The rearrangement uses TRBV13 and TRBJ2-7; 10 positions match TRBD1. The germline V gene encodes CDR1 PRHDT and CDR2 FYEKMQ (reference sequence). The CDR3 has 15 residues. The ends lost 5 bases at V and 5 bases at J; junction bases unmatched: 9. The DNA for the CDR3 is TGTGCCAGCAGCGACACCGGGACAGGGGTCCACGAGCAGTACTTC. Its translation: CASSDTGTGVHEQYF.

V gene TRBV4-3 combines with J gene TRBJ2-3; D uncertain. The CDR3 has 15 amino acids. Trimming left V 4 bases short and J 6 bases short, with 17 bases between. Looked up from germline, CDR1 is LGHNA and CDR2 is YSLEER. This CDR3 is CASSPSGEASDTQYF. The CDR3 bases are TGCGCCAGCAGCCCCTCGGGCGAAGCTTCGGATACGCAGTATTTT.

The rearrangement links TRBV24-1 to TRBJ2-3, with 7 bases identical to TRBD1. The CDR3 has 16 amino acids. Germline CDR1 KGHDR, CDR2 SFDVKD. The V gene end was trimmed by 0 bases and the J gene end by 7 bases; junction bases not matched to a gene: 9. The CDR3 sequence is CATSDLGKGAEYTQYF. CDR3 nucleotides: TGTGCCACCAGTGATTTGGGAAAGGGGGCGGAATATACGCAGTATTTT.

This clonotype came up many times. This rearrangement joins TRBV2 to TRBJ2-7; 8 bases align to TRBD1. Trimming cost V 6 bases and J 0 bases; bases outside gene matches: 7. Germline V CDR1 and CDR2: SNHLY, FYNNEI. The CDR3 runs to 15 residues. CDR3 DNA: TGTGCCAGCAGCGCCGTTGGACAGGGCTCCTACGAGCAGTACTTC. Its translation: CASSAVGQGSYEQYF.

Only a few counts were recorded for this clonotype. This chain links TRBV3-1 with TRBJ1-1; tentative D call: TRBD1 (6 bases). Deletions cut 4 bases from V and 1 base from J, with 22 bases between. Germline V gene lookup returns CDR1 LGHDT and CDR2 YNNKEL (reference sequence). The CDR3 length is 18 residues. The chain's CDR3 is CASSPLGGPGWSNTEAFF. CDR3 DNA: TGTGCCAGCAGCCCGCTCGGGGGCCCCGGGTGGTCGAACACTGAAGCTTTCTTT.

V is TRBV6-2 or TRBV6-3 and J is TRBJ1-1; 7 bases line up with TRBD1. Germline assignment: CDR1 MNHEY and CDR2 SVGEGT. V was pared by 0 bases and J by 4 bases, with 8 bases of the junction left unmatched. This CDR3 has 16 residues. CDR3 protein: CASSYSRAQGITEAFF. In DNA, the CDR3 is TGTGCCAGCAGTTACTCGAGGGCACAGGGGATCACTGAAGCTTTCTTT.